The 5 T cell receptor beta chains given below trace back to one sample, sequenced in a study of blood T cell repertoires in COVID-19. Clones were sequenced by immunoSEQ multiplex PCR, and TCRdb holds only the in-frame ones, with some missing. The sample comprises roughly 50,000 clones, about 80% of which are singletons, and over 3% rests with the top ten. The sample taken for sequencing was peripheral blood. Every receptor here comes from a man in his 60s with acute or convalescent COVID-19.

This clone was seen once. The V gene is TRBV27, the J gene TRBJ1-2, with a possible D match to TRBD1 (6 bases). There are 13 residues in the CDR3. Germline loops: CDR1 MNHEY, CDR2 SMNVEV (reference sequence). Trimming stripped 3 bases from V and 7 bases from J, with 12 bases between. The DNA for the CDR3 is TGTGCCAGCAGTTTCGCAGGGGTACGTGGCTACACCTTC. Amino acids: CASSFAGVRGYTF.

The gene calls are TRBV6-6 and TRBJ1-3; D unresolved. The V and J ends lost 9 bases and 2 bases respectively, with 14 bases between them. Per germline, CDR1 MNHNY and CDR2 SVGAGI (reference sequence). The CDR3 contains 14 residues. CDR3 residues: CASRGPSAGNTIYF. In DNA form, the CDR3 reads TGTGCCAGTCGAGGCCCCTCAGCTGGAAACACCATATATTTT.

To note about this clone: Because the CDR3's place on the DNA is in doubt, the DNA is left out and the CDR3 is given as listed by TCRdb. The rearrangement uses TRBV25-1 and TRBJ1-2; the table assigns TRBD1, which was not confirmed against the DNA. Inclusive of both ends, the CDR3 amounts to 14 amino acids. CDR1 and CDR2 (germline): MGHDK, SYGVNS. The CDR3 region is CASSTSTGSYGYTF.

The chain couples TRBV2 to TRBJ2-1; D is perhaps TRBD2 (8 bases). Trimming removed 8 bases from V and 3 bases from J, with 14 bases in between. Germline CDR1 SNHLY, CDR2 FYNNEI. The CDR3 contains 14 residues. The CDR3, as DNA: TGTGCCAGCCGGGACAGCGGGAGCTACAATGAGCAGTTCTTC. Translated, it gives CASRDSGSYNEQFF.

J is TRBJ2-3 and V is TRBV12-3 or TRBV12-4, with no clear D. The V gene lost 7 bases and the J gene lost 4 bases, with 12 bases spanning the gap. The CDR3 length is 13 residues. CDR3 amino acids: CASTTASADTQYF. The CDR3 DNA reads TGTGCCAGCACCACCGCCAGCGCAGATACGCAGTATTTT.